This T cell receptor beta chain was sequenced in a study of T cells in Graves' hyperthyroidism and ophthalmopathy. Comment on this clonotype: What it binds is unknown. A much larger clone lies a single base off, so this may be a read error.

There were TCR beta CDR3 regions amplified from RNA transcripts. Initially, a first-round RT-PCR of the TCR CDR3 employed the HTBI primer set. TCRdb used MiXCR to reprocess the multiplex PCR reads, holding one entry per CDR3 protein. Of roughly 400,000 distinct CDR3 sequences listed, about 25% are singletons. Study-wide results and caveats: Patients with ophthalmopathy were separated from those with stable hyperthyroidism by a 13 V-J model.

This CDR3 is 17 amino acids long. The germline V gene has CDR1 MNHNS and CDR2 SASEGT. The authors deemed Graves' hyperthyroidism stable absent ophthalmopathy progression within 18 months. Each diagnosis drew on symptoms, thyroxine, TRAb, thyroid ultrasound and orbital computed tomography findings. The V and J genes are TRBV6-1 and TRBJ1-5; a possible D gene is TRBD1 (5 bases). Sequenced sample: blood. The receptor comes from a man aged 50 to 60 with Graves' hyperthyroidism. The CDR3: CASGDRGSLGSNQPQHF. The CDR3 DNA reads TGTGCCAGCGGTGATCGGGGCTCGCTAGGGAGCAATCAGCCCCAGCATTTT.